The source of this T cell receptor beta chain is a study of T-cell memory formation after mild COVID-19. The study, taken as a whole, reports: Day 15 to 85 contracting clones showed balanced CD4/CD8; day 15 to 37 expanders favored CD4+. The CD4+ clones that contracted clustered mainly within CM and EM, and the CD8+ clones concentrated in EMRA.

For this clonotype: Its target is unknown.

Each CDR3 protein gets one entry after TCRdb re-called the 5' RACE reads with MiXCR. The table includes 250,000 to 350,000 distinct CDR3 sequences, roughly a fifth detected once. The receptor comes from a man between 18 and 29 years old who had mild COVID-19 (a few samples of this study predate the infection). Cell type and time point are not known. Sequencing used PBMCs or a T cell subset sorted from them (not recorded which).

Here the CDR3 DNA reads TGCGCCAGCAGCCTGACAGCCCGGGAGGACACCATGGACTATGGCTACACCTTC. This gives the protein CASSLTAREDTMDYGYTF. The chain couples TRBV4-1 to TRBJ1-2, with D perhaps TRBD1 (5 bases). In germline, CDR1 is MGHRA, CDR2 YSYEKL. The CDR3 spans 18 residues. V was pared by 4 bases and J by 3 bases, with 24 bases between.